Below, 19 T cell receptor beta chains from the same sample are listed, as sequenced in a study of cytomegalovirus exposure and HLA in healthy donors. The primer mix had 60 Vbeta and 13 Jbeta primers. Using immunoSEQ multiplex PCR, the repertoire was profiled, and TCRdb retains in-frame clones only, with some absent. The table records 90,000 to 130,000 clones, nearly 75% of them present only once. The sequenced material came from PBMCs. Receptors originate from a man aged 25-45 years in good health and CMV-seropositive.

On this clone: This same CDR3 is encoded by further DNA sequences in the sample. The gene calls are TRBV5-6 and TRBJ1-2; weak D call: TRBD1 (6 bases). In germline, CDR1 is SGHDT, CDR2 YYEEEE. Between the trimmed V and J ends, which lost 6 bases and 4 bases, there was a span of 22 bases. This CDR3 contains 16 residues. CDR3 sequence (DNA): TGTGCCAGCAACGACATCTCAGGACAGCTCAGCTATGGCTACACCTTC. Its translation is CASNDISGQLSYGYTF.

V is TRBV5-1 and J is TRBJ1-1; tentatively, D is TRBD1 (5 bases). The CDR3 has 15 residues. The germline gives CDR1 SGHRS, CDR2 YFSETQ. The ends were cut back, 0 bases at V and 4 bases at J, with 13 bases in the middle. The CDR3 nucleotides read TGCGCCAGCAGCTTGGCCAGTGGGGGAGGCACTGAAGCTTTCTTT. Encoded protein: CASSLASGGGTEAFF.

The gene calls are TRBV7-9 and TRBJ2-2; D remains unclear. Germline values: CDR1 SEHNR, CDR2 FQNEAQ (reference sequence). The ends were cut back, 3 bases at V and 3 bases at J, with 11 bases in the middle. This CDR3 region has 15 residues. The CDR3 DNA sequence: TGTGCCAGCAGCTTGGGCTCAGGCTACACCGGGGAGCTGTTTTTT. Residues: CASSLGSGYTGELFF.

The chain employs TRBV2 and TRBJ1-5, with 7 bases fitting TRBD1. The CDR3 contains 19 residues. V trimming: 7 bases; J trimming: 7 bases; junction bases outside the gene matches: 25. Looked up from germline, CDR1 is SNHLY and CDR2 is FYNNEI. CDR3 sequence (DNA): TGTGCCAGCAAAGGCCCACGGGACAGCTTAGAATCAGGCGACCAGCCCCAGCATTTT. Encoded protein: CASKGPRDSLESGDQPQHF.

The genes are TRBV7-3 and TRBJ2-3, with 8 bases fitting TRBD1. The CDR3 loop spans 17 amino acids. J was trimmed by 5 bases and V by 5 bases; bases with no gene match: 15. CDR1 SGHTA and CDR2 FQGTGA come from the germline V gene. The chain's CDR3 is CASSIGQGSVVGDTQYF. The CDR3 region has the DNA TGTGCCAGCAGCATCGGACAGGGATCAGTGGTGGGAGATACGCAGTATTTT.

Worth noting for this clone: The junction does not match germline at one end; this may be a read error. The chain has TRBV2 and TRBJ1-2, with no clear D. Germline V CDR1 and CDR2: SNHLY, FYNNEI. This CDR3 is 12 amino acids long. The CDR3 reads CATQKGSYGYIF. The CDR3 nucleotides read TGTGCCACCCAGAAAGGGAGCTATGGCTACATCTTC.

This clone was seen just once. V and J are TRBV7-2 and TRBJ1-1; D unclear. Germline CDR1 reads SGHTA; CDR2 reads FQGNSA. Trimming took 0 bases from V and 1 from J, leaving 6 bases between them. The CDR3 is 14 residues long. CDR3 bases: TGTGCCAGCAGCTTAGCCATGGCGAACACTGAAGCTTTCTTT. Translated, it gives CASSLAMANTEAFF.

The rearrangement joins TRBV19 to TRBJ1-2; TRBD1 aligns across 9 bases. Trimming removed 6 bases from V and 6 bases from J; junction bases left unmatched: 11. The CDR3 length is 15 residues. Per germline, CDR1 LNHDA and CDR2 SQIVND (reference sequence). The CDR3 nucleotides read TGTGCCAGTAGAGGACCCAACAGGGGGCGGAATGGCTACACCTTC. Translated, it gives CASRGPNRGRNGYTF.

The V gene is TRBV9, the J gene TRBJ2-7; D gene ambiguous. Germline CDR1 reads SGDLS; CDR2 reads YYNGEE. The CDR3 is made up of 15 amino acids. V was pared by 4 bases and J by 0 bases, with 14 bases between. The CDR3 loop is CASSPTDSYSYEQYF. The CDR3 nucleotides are TGTGCCAGCAGCCCGACCGATAGCTACTCCTACGAGCAGTACTTC.

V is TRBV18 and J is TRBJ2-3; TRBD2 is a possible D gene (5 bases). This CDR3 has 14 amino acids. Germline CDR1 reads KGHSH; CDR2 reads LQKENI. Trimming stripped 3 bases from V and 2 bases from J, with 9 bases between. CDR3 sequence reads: CASSPGVFTDTQYF. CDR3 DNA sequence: TGTGCCAGCTCACCCGGGGTATTCACAGATACGCAGTATTTT.

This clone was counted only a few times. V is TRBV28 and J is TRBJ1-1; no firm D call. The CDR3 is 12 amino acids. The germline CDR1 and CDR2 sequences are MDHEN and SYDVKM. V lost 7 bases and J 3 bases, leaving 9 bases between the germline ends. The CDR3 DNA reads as TGTGCCAGCAACTTGCGTTACACTGAAGCTTTCTTT. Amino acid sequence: CASNLRYTEAFF.

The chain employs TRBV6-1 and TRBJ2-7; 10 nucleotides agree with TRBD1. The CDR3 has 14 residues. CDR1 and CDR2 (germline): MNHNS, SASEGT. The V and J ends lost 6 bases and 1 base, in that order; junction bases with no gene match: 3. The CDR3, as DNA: TGTGCCAGCAGAGCGGGACAGGGGTCCTACGAGCAGTACTTC. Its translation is CASRAGQGSYEQYF.

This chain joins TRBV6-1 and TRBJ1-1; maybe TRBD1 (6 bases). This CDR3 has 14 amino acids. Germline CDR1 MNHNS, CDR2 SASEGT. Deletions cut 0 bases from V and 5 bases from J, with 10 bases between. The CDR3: CASSEALRGTEAFF. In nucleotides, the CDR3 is TGTGCCAGCAGTGAAGCGCTCAGGGGAACTGAAGCTTTCTTT.

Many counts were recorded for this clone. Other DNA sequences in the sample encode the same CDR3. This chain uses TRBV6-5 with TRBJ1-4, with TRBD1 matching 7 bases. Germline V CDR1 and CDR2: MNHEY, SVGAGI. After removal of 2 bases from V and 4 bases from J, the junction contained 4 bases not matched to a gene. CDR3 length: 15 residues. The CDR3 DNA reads TGTGCCAGCAGTTACACACAGGGGAGTAATGAAAAACTGTTTTTT. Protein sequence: CASSYTQGSNEKLFF.

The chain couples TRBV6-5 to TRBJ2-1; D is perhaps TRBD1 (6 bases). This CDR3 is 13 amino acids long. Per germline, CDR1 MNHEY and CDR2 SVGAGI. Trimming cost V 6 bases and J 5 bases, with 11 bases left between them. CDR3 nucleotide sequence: TGTGCCAGCAGCGCGGACAGTGACAATGAGCAGTTCTTC. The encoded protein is CASSADSDNEQFF.

The DNA for the CDR3 is TGTGCCAGCAGAAAAGGGGGCCTGAACACTGAAGCTTTCTTT. Translating gives CASRKGGLNTEAFF. The chain joins TRBV28 to TRBJ1-1; 7 positions agree with TRBD1. The CDR3 totals 14 residues. Trimming at V came to 6 bases and at J to 0 bases, leaving 4 bases not matched to a gene. Germline loops: CDR1 MDHEN, CDR2 SYDVKM.

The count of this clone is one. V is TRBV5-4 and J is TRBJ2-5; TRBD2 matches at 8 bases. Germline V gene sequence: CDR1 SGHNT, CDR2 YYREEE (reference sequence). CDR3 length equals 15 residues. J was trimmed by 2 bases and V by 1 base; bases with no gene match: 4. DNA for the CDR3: TGTGCCAGCAGCTTGAATAGCGGGGTACAAGAGACCCAGTACTTC. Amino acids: CASSLNSGVQETQYF.

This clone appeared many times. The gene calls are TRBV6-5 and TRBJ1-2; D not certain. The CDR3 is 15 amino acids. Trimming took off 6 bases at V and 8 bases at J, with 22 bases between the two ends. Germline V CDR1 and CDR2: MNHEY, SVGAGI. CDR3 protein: CASRLTRLSSGGYTF. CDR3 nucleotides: TGTGCCAGCAGGCTAACGAGGTTGAGCAGCGGAGGCTACACCTTC.

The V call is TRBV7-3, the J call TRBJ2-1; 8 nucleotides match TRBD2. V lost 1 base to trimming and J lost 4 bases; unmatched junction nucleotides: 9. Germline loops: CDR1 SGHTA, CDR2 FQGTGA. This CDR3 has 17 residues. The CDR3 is CASSLNPGRGPYNEQFF. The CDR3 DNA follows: TGTGCCAGCAGCTTAAACCCCGGGAGGGGACCTTACAATGAGCAGTTCTTC.